This entry concerns a single T cell receptor beta chain. Its antigen remains unknown. CDR3 length: 16 amino acids. CDR1 is MNHEY, CDR2 SMNVEV, per germline (reference sequence). V was clipped by 0 bases and J by 1 base, with 10 bases between them. This sample was taken from a study of T cell responses to AZD1222 COVID-19 vaccine. Whole-study findings and limits: Unmutated regions of variants are reportedly targeted by nearly half of spike-specific TCRs. Repertoires were sampled only after the peak T cell response. Donor demographics were predominantly white British with a female majority; clonal diversity may be underestimated. Dominant at 160-218 and 743-854, vaccine-associated CD4 TCRs also spanned spike.

Sequenced by immunoSEQ multiplex PCR; TCRdb stores in-frame clones only, minus some. The sample has 160,000 or so clones; around 90% are singletons. The sequencing here drew on peripheral blood, taken on day 0 of AZD1222 vaccination. The rearrangement joins TRBV27 to TRBJ1-5; TRBD1 is a possible D gene (6 bases). The sequence derives from an adult in good health. CDR3: CASSLSGGLSNQPQHF. The CDR3 DNA sequence: TGTGCCAGCAGTTTATCGGGGGGGCTAAGCAATCAGCCCCAGCATTTT.